This record looks at one T cell receptor (beta chain) sequence and its context. This clonotype turned up a few times. The antigen this receptor binds is unknown. Base qualities are not recorded, but no much larger clone differs from it by a single base. Systemically healthy Caucasian individuals from Russia, 35 to 50 in total and aged 6 to 90 years, were included as donors. Around 10 milliliters of peripheral blood were drawn from each donor into EDTA-treated Vacutainer tubes. PBMCs were isolated by Ficoll-Paque density-gradient centrifugation, with at least 6.5 million obtained per sample. Trizol reagent was used to extract total RNA from the PBMCs, yielding at least 5.5 micrograms per sample. Naive CD45RAhigh/CD27high T cell percentages were measured by flow cytometry on a PBMC aliquot from every donor. The data derive from a study of blood T cells in healthy people across ages (dated by TCRdb to the mid-2010s). For the study in its entirety: In model experiments, roughly one uniquely barcoded TCR beta cDNA molecule per two T cells was captured by template switching. To track age-related changes in TCR beta repertoire diversity, the study relied on deep sequencing normalized with unique cDNA molecular identifiers. The donors were divided into four age groups: young (average around 15 years), middle-aged (around 41), aged (about 56) and long-lived (roughly 82). To avoid experimental bias, donors of different ages were randomly spread across the sequencing lanes. For two donors (one aged 18 to 30 and one aged 80 or older), the study analyzed two additional independent replicas of 1 million unique cDNA reads from the same blood draw.

Overall study results and their limits: Because profiling used bulk unsorted PBMCs, naive and antigen-experienced compartments could not be compared conclusively. Observed TCR beta diversity per million T cells fell roughly linearly with age, and a significant reduction was already apparent by age approximately 40. Total diversity estimates from one million sequenced T cells were considered lower bounds and underestimates. Compared with the aged group, more naive CD4+ T cells, fewer expanded clones and increased TCR diversity were shown by the long-lived group, suggesting age selection. The CMV infection status of donors was not known, potentially confounding age-related changes in expanded clonotypes. A strong correlation was found between observed TCR beta diversity and the percentage of naive T cells measured by flow cytometry.

The CDR3, cysteine through phenylalanine, is 15 amino acids long. The kept DNA is CDR3 alone, 45 bases in frame from the first base. V is shortened by 0 bases, J by 0 bases, and the region joining them spans 10 bases. CDR1 SGHDT and CDR2 YYEEEE were looked up in the germline V gene. The library was generated by 5' RACE. Sequencing was carried out with an Illumina HiSeq 2500. A second PCR of about 6 to 12 cycles was run with a J-beta primer mix and a sample-barcoded 5' primer. A template-switch 5' adaptor carrying 12 random nucleotides introduced a unique molecular identifier onto each TCR beta cDNA molecule. Each sample yielded at least 2.5 million CDR3-containing paired-end reads. First-strand cDNA synthesis was performed from all RNA using the Mint cDNA synthesis kit, with priming by a TRBC-specific oligonucleotide. Following uracil-DNA glycosylase treatment, a first 18-cycle PCR with universal primers M1SS and BC2_uni_R was performed on all cDNA. In the authors' own workflow: Normalization of each sample was performed by random selection of 1 million high-quality reads, each carrying a distinct molecular identifier. Instead of being binned into consensus sequences, reads with shared molecular identifiers were discarded. CDR3 identification, clonotype clustering and error correction used MiTCR with a Q25 quality threshold and the strictest error-elimination algorithm. A nonparametric unseen species model with Euler transformation was used to estimate a lower bound on total TCR beta diversity. TCRdb reran the public reads through fastp at Q25 and MiXCR, keeping productive beta chains. Entries are consolidated by CDR3 protein sequence, retaining the most common genes and DNA. The V and J calls follow TCRdb's processing rather than the paper's. The sample table holds 600,000 to 800,000 distinct CDR3 sequences, of which around 20% were seen once. The ten biggest clones cover 3.5% to 4% of the sample.

This clonotype originated in a man between 65 and 79 years old in good health. The specimen was blood. The chain was built from TRBV5-6 and TRBJ2-7; too little of a D gene remains to name it. The nucleotides are TGTGCCAGCAGCTTGGGGGTTCTGAGCTCCTACGAGCAGTACTTC. It translates to CASSLGVLSSYEQYF.